The 7 T cell receptor beta chains below all came from one sample that was sequenced in a study of T cells expressing NK-cell markers. TCRdb reprocessed the 5' RACE reads and keeps a single row for each CDR3 protein, giving no DNA. In total, the table holds around 550,000 distinct CDR3 sequences. Sequenced material: blood T cells: a sorted CD56 or NKG2C T cell subset, CD4+ or CD8+ T cells, or bulk PBMC T cells (not recorded which). The receptors stem from a man aged 18 to 29 in good health.

This chain connects TRBV5-5 to TRBJ2-7; lacking DNA, the TRBD2 call made by TCRdb goes unchecked. The CDR3 spans 12 residues. Per germline, CDR1 SGHKS and CDR2 YYEKEE (reference sequence). The CDR3 sequence: CASRHGSYEQYF.

The V and J genes are TRBV12-3 or TRBV12-4 and TRBJ1-5. The CDR3 contains 15 residues. The CDR3 sequence: CASSLGRGGSQPQHF.

The chain is built from TRBV29-1 and TRBJ2-5. The CDR3 is made up of 11 amino acids. Germline CDR1 and CDR2: SQVTM and ANQGSEA. CDR3 sequence: CSVKGGETQYF.

V is TRBV27 and J is TRBJ1-2; the TRBD1 assignment by TCRdb is unverifiable without DNA. The CDR3 runs 17 residues. The germline CDR1 and CDR2 sequences are MNHEY and SMNVEV (reference sequence). The CDR3 region is CASSPLGQGAPNYGYTF.

This chain's CDR3 is CASSLVTGHSYEQYF. The chain combines TRBV7-9 with TRBJ2-7; TCRdb's D gene call, TRBD1, goes unchecked for lack of DNA. The V gene's germline CDR1 is SEHNR and CDR2 FQNEAQ (reference sequence). There are 15 residues in the CDR3. The complete variable domain, with remaining parts taken from reference TRBV7-9 and TRBJ2-7, reads DTGVSQNPRHKITKRGQNVTFRCDPISEHNRLYWYRQTLGQGPEFLTYFQNEAQLEKSRLLSDRFSAERPKGSFSTLEIQRTEQGDSAMYLCASSLVTGHSYEQYFGPGTRLTVT.

The chain has TRBV20-1 and TRBJ2-1. CDR3 length equals 15 residues. Germline CDR1 is DFQATT and CDR2 is SNEGSKA (reference sequence). CDR3 loop: CSARGLSSRFHEQFF.

The J gene is TRBJ2-6, the V gene TRBV29-1. CDR3 size: 13 residues. Germline CDR1 reads SQVTM; CDR2 reads ANQGSEA. This CDR3 is CSVYSSGANVLTF.